These 23 T cell receptor beta chains were all obtained from the same sample, sequenced in a study of T-cell reconstitution after alpha-beta-depleted transplantation in children. Unique molecular identifiers were used to barcode this TCRbeta library. TCRdb fed the PCR reads into MiXCR, producing one record per CDR3 protein. The data contain about 230,000 distinct CDR3 sequences, more than 7.5% of them singletons. Source: PBMCs from the stem cell graft donor, taken from the stem cell graft. These TCRs come from a human donor who donated a stem cell graft to a child with SCID.

This clonotype was recorded many times. This chain links TRBV5-1 with TRBJ1-1; a weak D match, TRBD1 (5 bases). The germline V and J ends were trimmed by 1 base and 1 base, with 8 bases remaining between them. Germline V gene lookup returns CDR1 SGHRS and CDR2 YFSETQ. This CDR3 is built from 14 residues. The CDR3 nucleotides read TGCGCCAGCAGCTTGACGACAGAGAACACTGAAGCTTTCTTT. Translated, it gives CASSLTTENTEAFF.

This clonotype was detected many times. This sequence joins TRBV7-9 and TRBJ1-5, with TRBD1 as a possible D gene (5 bases). The CDR3 runs 16 residues. Germline lookup yields CDR1 SEHNR and CDR2 FQNEAQ (reference sequence). The ends were cut back, 10 bases at V and 0 bases at J, with 19 bases in the middle. CDR3 nucleotides: TGTGCCACCTCCGGGGGGGTAACTAATAGCAATCAGCCCCAGCATTTT. It is translated as CATSGGVTNSNQPQHF.

V usage is TRBV3-1 and J usage is TRBJ2-7; 12 bases align to TRBD2. The germline V gene has CDR1 LGHDT and CDR2 YNNKEL (reference sequence). CDR3 length: 18 residues. With V trimmed by 8 bases and J by 2 bases, 16 bases remained unmatched. The CDR3 loop is CASCSYFGTSGRTYEQYF. The CDR3 region has the DNA TGTGCCAGCTGTTCTTACTTTGGGACTAGCGGGCGAACCTACGAGCAGTACTTC.

Ten or more counts support this clonotype. The chain couples TRBV7-3 to TRBJ1-1; D perhaps matches TRBD1 (5 bases). CDR3 length: 13 amino acids. The germline V and J ends were trimmed by 5 bases and 3 bases, with 10 bases remaining between them. The germline V gene encodes CDR1 SGHTA and CDR2 FQGTGA. The CDR3 loop is CASSQAGDTEAFF. As DNA, the CDR3 is TGTGCCAGCAGCCAAGCGGGGGACACTGAAGCTTTCTTT.

This chain links TRBV12-3 or TRBV12-4 with TRBJ1-1; D remains unclear. The CDR3 extends over 14 amino acids. V was shortened by 4 bases and J by 1 base, with 10 bases between the two germline ends. The CDR3 here is CASSSDVRNTEAFF. The CDR3 nucleotides read TGTGCCAGCAGTTCAGATGTAAGGAACACTGAAGCTTTCTTT.

This clonotype was seen repeatedly, ten times or more. The V and J genes are TRBV5-1 and TRBJ1-1; D is unclear. The CDR3 contains 15 residues. Germline lookup yields CDR1 SGHRS and CDR2 YFSETQ. Trimming cost V 2 bases and J 0 bases, with 11 bases left between them. CDR3: CASSFGDMMNTEAFF. The CDR3 DNA is TGCGCCAGCAGCTTTGGGGATATGATGAACACTGAAGCTTTCTTT.

This clonotype was counted ten times or more. This chain uses TRBV6-5 with TRBJ1-2; unclear D gene. Germline CDR1 MNHEY, CDR2 SVGAGI. V lost 5 bases to trimming and J lost 7 bases, with 11 bases between them. The CDR3 has 12 residues. The CDR3 region has the DNA TGTGCCAGCAGTGCCGGTAGGGCTGGCTACACCTTC. Its protein product is CASSAGRAGYTF.

This clonotype was picked up many times. The chain recombines TRBV18 with TRBJ2-7; D is undetermined. Germline lookup yields CDR1 KGHSH and CDR2 LQKENI. CDR3 length equals 13 residues. V shed 4 bases and J shed 1 base, with 8 bases lying between them. The CDR3 nucleotides read TGTGCCAGCTCACTATACGGATCCTACGAGCAGTACTTC. Translation: CASSLYGSYEQYF.

This clonotype occurred many times. This chain links TRBV28 with TRBJ1-4; D possibly corresponds to TRBD1 (6 bases). The germline V gene has CDR1 MDHEN and CDR2 SYDVKM. There are 14 residues in the CDR3. The V end lost 3 bases, the J end lost 5 bases, and 10 bases lay between the germline ends. CDR3 sequence reads: CASSLKGVNEKLFF. The CDR3 nucleotides read TGTGCCAGCAGTTTGAAGGGGGTGAATGAAAAACTGTTTTTT.

This clonotype was recorded only once. A much larger clone lies a single base off, so this may be a read error. The rearrangement uses TRBV7-2 and TRBJ2-7; no clear D. Germline V lookup: CDR1 SGHTA, CDR2 FQGNSA. CDR3 length: 15 amino acids. CDR3 sequence (DNA): TGTGCCAGCGAGGAGTATTCACGACGAAGGAACGAGCCGTACTTC. Its protein product is CASEEYSRRRNEPYF.

This clonotype was detected many times. The rearrangement links TRBV12-3 or TRBV12-4 to TRBJ1-2; 7 positions agree with TRBD1. The CDR3 runs 13 residues. V trimming: 5 bases; J trimming: 6 bases; junction bases outside the gene matches: 6. The chain's CDR3 is CASSTTGLNGYTF. The DNA for the CDR3 is TGTGCCAGCAGTACGACAGGGTTAAATGGCTACACCTTC.

At least ten counts were recorded for this clonotype. The gene calls are TRBV6-4 and TRBJ1-2, with D perhaps matching TRBD1 (6 bases). The CDR3 is 12 residues long. V was clipped by 7 bases and J by 5 bases, with 11 bases between them. Germline CDR1 reads MRHNA; CDR2 reads SNTAGT. The chain's CDR3 is CASTDGQYGYTF. For the CDR3, the DNA is TGTGCCAGCACCGACGGACAGTATGGCTACACCTTC.

This clonotype was seen at least ten times. The chain has TRBV12-3 or TRBV12-4 and TRBJ1-5, with D perhaps TRBD1 (5 bases). V was clipped by 3 bases and J by 7 bases, with 10 bases between them. This CDR3 comprises 13 residues. DNA of the CDR3: TGTGCCAGCAGTTTCAGGGACGACCAGCCCCAGCATTTT. It yields the protein CASSFRDDQPQHF.

This clonotype showed up just a few times. This chain links TRBV20-1 with TRBJ2-7, with 7 bases fitting TRBD1. Germline assignment: CDR1 DFQATT and CDR2 SNEGSKA (reference sequence). V shed 6 bases and J 7 bases; nucleotides not matched to a gene: 9. This CDR3 spans 12 amino acids. CDR3 sequence reads: CSASTGVGEQYF. CDR3 nucleotide sequence: TGCAGTGCCTCAACAGGGGTGGGGGAGCAGTACTTC.

Comments on this clonotype: One end of the junction fails to match germline, which may point to a read error. This chain links TRBV12-3 or TRBV12-4 with TRBJ2-2; TRBD1 is a possible D gene (5 bases). The CDR3 runs to 16 residues. CDR3 amino acids: CASIPPGWGGTGELFF. The CDR3, as DNA: TGTGCCAGCATTCCTCCCGGGTGGGGCGGCACCGGCGAGCTGTTTTTT.

Comments on this clonotype: One end of the junction varies from germline; a read error may be responsible. This chain joins TRBV2 and TRBJ2-6, with TRBD1 identical over 8 bases. Germline V lookup: CDR1 SNHLY, CDR2 FYNNEI. The CDR3 contains 18 residues. The CDR3 sequence: CTSCLKARGLAGANVLTF. CDR3 in DNA: TGTACCAGCTGTTTGAAGGCCAGGGGGCTCGCTGGGGCCAACGTCCTGACTTTC.

This clonotype was counted at least ten times. This chain joins TRBV18 and TRBJ2-5; 9 bases match TRBD1. Germline V gene lookup returns CDR1 KGHSH and CDR2 LQKENI. With 3 bases clipped from V and 5 bases from J, the junction kept 7 bases outside the gene matches. The CDR3 sequence is 15 residues long. The CDR3 DNA is TGTGCCAGCTCACCTTACACAGGGGGCGCGGAGACCCAGTACTTC. It translates to CASSPYTGGAETQYF.

This clonotype was seen repeatedly, ten times or more. This chain joins TRBV20-1 and TRBJ2-5; D gene ambiguous. Germline assignment: CDR1 DFQATT and CDR2 SNEGSKA (reference sequence). V was trimmed by 3 bases and J by 2 bases, leaving 7 bases between them. This CDR3 region has 12 residues. CDR3 protein: CSASRLQETQYF. In DNA, the CDR3 is TGCAGTGCTAGTCGCCTACAAGAGACCCAGTACTTC.

The table lists this clonotype with a few counts. The rearrangement joins TRBV4-1 to TRBJ2-7; no reliable D call. The CDR3 is made up of 14 amino acids. From germline, CDR1 is MGHRA and CDR2 YSYEKL. V lost 3 bases and J lost 0, with 9 bases in between. The CDR3 coding sequence is TGCGCCAGCAGCCAGCCAGTGAGCTCCTACGAGCAGTACTTC. It specifies CASSQPVSSYEQYF.

This clonotype appeared many times. The rearrangement joins TRBV11-2 to TRBJ2-7; 8 nucleotides match TRBD2. The CDR3 loop spans 19 amino acids. Germline V gives CDR1 SGHAT, CDR2 FQNNGV. V lost 1 base, J lost 0 bases, and 14 bases stayed unmatched. The DNA of the CDR3 is TGTGCCAGCAGCTTAGGTCGAGCGAGAGCGGGGGCCTCCTCCTACGAGCAGTACTTC. Translation: CASSLGRARAGASSYEQYF.

This clonotype has at least ten counts. The rearrangement links TRBV12-3 or TRBV12-4 to TRBJ2-5; no definite D call. This CDR3 has 15 residues. Trimming left V 2 bases short and J 5 bases short, with 15 bases between. The chain's CDR3 is CASSLKSIRRETQYF. The DNA for the CDR3 is TGTGCCAGCAGTTTAAAGTCCATCCGGCGGGAGACCCAGTACTTC.

This clonotype was picked up many times. V usage is TRBV27 and J usage is TRBJ1-2, with 7 bases that match TRBD1. Looked up from germline, CDR1 is MNHEY and CDR2 is SMNVEV (reference sequence). V lost 7 bases to trimming and J lost 4 bases; unmatched junction nucleotides: 15. This CDR3 is built from 16 residues. This CDR3 is CASNPQPARGGYGYTF. The CDR3 nucleotides read TGTGCCAGCAACCCCCAACCGGCCAGGGGGGGCTATGGCTACACCTTC.

A word on this clonotype: A read error is possible here, since a much larger clone lies one base away. V gene TRBV4-3 combines with J gene TRBJ2-3; no clear D gene. CDR3 length: 16 residues. The germline CDR1 and CDR2 sequences are LGHNA and YSLEER. CDR3 nucleotides: TGCGCCAGCAGCCGAGGTGGGAAGCCACGCACAGATACGCAGTCTTTT. Residues: CASSRGGKPRTDTQSF.